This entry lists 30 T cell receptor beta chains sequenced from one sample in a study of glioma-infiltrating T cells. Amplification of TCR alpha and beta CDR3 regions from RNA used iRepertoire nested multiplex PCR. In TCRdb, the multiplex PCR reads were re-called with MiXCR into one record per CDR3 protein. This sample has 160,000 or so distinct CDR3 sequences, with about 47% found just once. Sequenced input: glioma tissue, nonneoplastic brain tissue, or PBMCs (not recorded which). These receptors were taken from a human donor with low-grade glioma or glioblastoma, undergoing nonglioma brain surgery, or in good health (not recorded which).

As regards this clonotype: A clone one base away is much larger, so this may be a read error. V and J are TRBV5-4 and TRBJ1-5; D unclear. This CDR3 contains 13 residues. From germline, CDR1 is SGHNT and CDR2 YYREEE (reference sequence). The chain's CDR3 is CAGSYRPNQPQHF. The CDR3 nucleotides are TGTGCCGGCAGCTACCGTCCCAATCAGCCCCAGCATTTT.

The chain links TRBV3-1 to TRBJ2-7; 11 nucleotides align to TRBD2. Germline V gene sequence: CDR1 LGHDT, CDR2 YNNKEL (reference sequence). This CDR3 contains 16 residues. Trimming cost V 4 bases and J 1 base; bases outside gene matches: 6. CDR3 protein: CASSRTSGRASYEQYF. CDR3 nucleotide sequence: TGTGCCAGCAGCCGAACTAGCGGGAGAGCATCCTACGAGCAGTACTTC.

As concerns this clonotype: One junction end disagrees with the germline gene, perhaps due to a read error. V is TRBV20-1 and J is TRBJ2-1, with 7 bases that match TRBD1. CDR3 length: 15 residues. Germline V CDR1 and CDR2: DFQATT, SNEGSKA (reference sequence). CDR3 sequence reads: CGARDVTGLVDEQFF. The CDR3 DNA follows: TGCGGTGCTAGAGATGTGACAGGGTTGGTTGATGAGCAGTTCTTC.

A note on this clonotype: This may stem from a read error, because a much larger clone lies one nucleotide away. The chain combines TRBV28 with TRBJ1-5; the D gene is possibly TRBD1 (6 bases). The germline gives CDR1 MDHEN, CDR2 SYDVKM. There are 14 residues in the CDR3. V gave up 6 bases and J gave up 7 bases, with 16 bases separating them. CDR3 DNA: TGTGCCAGCAGGGACGGGGGCTATGGGCAGCCCCAGCATTTT. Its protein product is CASRDGGYGQPQHF.

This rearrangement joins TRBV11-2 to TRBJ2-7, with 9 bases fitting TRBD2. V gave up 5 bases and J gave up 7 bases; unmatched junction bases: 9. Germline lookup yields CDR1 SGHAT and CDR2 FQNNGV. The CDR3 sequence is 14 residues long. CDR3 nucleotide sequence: TGTGCCAGCAGCATTTGGACTAGCGCGAGTGAGCAGTACTTC. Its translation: CASSIWTSASEQYF.

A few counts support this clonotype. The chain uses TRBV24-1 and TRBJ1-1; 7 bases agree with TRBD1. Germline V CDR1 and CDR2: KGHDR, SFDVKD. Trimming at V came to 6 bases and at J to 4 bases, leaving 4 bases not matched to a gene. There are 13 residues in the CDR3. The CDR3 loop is CATSTGVSTEAFF. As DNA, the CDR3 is TGTGCCACCAGTACAGGGGTTAGCACTGAAGCTTTCTTT.

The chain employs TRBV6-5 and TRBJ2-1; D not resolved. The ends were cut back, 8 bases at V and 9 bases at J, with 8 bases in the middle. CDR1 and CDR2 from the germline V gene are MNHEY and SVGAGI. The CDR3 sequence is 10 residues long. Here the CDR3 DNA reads TGTGCCAGCCCCTACGGTGAGCAGTTCTTC. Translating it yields CASPYGEQFF.

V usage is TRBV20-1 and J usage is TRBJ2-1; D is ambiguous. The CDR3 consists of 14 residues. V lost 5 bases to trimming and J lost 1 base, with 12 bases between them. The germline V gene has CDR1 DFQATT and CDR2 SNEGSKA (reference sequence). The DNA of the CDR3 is TGCAGTGCTGTAGATGTTCGGTCCTACAATGAGCAGTTCTTC. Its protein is CSAVDVRSYNEQFF.

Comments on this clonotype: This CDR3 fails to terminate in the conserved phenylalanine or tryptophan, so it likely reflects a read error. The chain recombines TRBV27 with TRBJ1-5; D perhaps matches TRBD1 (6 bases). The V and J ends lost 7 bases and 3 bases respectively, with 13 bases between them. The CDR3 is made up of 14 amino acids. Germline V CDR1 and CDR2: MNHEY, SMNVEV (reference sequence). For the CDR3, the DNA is TGTGCCAGCAACTTAAAGGGGGTCAATCAGCCCCAGCATCTT. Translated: CASNLKGVNQPQHL.

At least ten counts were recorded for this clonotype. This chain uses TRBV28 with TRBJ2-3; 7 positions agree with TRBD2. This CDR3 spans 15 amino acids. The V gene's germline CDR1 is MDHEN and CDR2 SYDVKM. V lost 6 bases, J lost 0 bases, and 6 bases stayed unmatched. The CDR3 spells CASSPTTSSTDTQYF. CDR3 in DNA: TGTGCCAGCAGCCCTACGACTAGCAGCACAGATACGCAGTATTTT. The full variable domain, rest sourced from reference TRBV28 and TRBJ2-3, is DVKVTQSSRYLVKRTGEKVFLECVQDMDHENMFWYRQDPGLGLRLIYFSYDVKMKEKGDIPEGYSVSREKKERFSLILESASTNQTSMYLCASSPTTSSTDTQYFGPGTRLTVL.

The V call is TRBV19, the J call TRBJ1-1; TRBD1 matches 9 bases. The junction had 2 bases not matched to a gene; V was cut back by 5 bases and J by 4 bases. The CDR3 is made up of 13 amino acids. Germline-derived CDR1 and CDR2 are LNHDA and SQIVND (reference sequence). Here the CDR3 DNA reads TGTGCCAGTAGTGGACAGGGGTTCACTGAAGCTTTCTTT. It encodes CASSGQGFTEAFF.

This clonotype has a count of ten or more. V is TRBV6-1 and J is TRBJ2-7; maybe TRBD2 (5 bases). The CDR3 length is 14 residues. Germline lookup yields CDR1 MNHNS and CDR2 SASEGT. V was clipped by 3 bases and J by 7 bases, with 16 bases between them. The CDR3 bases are TGTGCCAGCAGTGAGTCCTATTCGGGGAGAGAGCAGTACTTC. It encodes CASSESYSGREQYF.

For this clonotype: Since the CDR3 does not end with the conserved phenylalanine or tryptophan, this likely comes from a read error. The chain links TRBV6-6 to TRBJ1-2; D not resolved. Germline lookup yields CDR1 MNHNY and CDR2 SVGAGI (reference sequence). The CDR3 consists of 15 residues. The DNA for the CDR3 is TGTGCGAGCAGTTACTCGATGGTGCAGAACTATGGCTACACCTAC. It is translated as CASSYSMVQNYGYTY.

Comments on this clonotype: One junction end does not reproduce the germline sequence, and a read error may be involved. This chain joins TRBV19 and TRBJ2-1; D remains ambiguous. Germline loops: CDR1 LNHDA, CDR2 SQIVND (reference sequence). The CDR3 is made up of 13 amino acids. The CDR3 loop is CATLIPTYDEQFF. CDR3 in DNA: TGTGCCACCCTAATCCCCACCTACGATGAGCAGTTCTTC.

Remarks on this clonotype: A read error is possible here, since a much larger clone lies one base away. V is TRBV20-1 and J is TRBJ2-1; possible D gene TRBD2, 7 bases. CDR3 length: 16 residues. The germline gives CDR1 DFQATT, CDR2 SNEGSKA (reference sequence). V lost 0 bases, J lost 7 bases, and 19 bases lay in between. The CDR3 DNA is TGCAGTGCTAGAGATTTTAGAGAGGGGGGGCAGAATGAGCAGTTCTTC. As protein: CSARDFREGGQNEQFF.

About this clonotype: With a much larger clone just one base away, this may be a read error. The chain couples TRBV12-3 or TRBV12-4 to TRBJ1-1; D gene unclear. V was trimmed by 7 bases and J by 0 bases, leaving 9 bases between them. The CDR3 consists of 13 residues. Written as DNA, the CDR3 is TGTGCCAGCACAAAAGGCATGAACACTGAAGCTTTCTTT. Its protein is CASTKGMNTEAFF.

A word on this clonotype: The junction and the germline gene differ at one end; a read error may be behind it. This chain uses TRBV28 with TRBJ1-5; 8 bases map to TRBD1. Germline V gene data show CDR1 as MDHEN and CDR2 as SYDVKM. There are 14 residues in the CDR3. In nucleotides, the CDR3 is TGTGCCAGCAGTACTACAGGGGGGGGGAAGCCCAAGCATTTT. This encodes CASSTTGGGKPKHF.

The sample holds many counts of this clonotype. DNA for the CDR3: TGTGCCAGCAGGAGACAGGGGAAGGAAACCGGGGAGCTGTTTTTT. It is translated as CASRRQGKETGELFF. The chain is built from TRBV28 and TRBJ2-2; 8 bases are a match to TRBD1. The CDR3 extends over 15 amino acids. CDR1 is MDHEN and CDR2 is SYDVKM in the germline V gene. J lost 5 bases, V lost 6 bases, and 8 bases had no gene match.

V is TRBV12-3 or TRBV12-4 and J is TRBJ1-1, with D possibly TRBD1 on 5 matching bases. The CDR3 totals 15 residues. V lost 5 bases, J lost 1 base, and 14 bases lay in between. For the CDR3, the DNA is TGTGCCAGCAGTGCCGCCCGGGGCGGGAACACTGAAGCTTTCTTT. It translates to CASSAARGGNTEAFF.

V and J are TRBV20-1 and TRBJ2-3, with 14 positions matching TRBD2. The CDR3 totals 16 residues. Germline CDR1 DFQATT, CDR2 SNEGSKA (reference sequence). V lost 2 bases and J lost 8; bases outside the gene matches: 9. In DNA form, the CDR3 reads TGCAGTGCTAGACCGGGACTAGCGGGAGTATTGGGTACGCAGTATTTT. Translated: CSARPGLAGVLGTQYF.

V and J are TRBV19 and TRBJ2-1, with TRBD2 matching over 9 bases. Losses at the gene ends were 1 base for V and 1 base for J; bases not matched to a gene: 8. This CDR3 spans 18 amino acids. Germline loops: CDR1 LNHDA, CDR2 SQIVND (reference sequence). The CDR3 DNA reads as TGTGCCAGTAGTATAGGTCTCTTTAGCGGGGGTTCCTACAATGAGCAGTTCTTC. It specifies CASSIGLFSGGSYNEQFF.

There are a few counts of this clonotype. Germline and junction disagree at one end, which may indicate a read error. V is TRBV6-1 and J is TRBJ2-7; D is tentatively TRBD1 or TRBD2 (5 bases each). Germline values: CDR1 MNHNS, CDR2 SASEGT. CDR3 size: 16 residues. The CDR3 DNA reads TGTGCCATCAGTGAAACCCGGTCCGGGGCGACCTACGAGCAGTACTTC. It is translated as CAISETRSGATYEQYF.

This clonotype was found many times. The CDR3 region is CASSLPGLVGTETQYF. CDR3 nucleotides: TGTGCCAGCAGCCTCCCGGGACTAGTGGGTACAGAGACCCAGTACTTC. The J gene is TRBJ2-5, the V gene TRBV28, with 8 bases lining up with TRBD2. Per the germline V gene, CDR1 is MDHEN and CDR2 is SYDVKM. The CDR3 is 16 amino acids. V gave up 6 bases and J gave up 4 bases; unmatched junction bases: 13.

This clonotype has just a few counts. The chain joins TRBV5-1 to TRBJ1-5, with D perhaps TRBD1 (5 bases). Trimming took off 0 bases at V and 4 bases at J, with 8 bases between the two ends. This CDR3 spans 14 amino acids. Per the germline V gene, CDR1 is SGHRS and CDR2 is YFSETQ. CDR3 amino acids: CASSLGTNNQPQHF. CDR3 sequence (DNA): TGCGCCAGCAGCTTGGGGACAAATAATCAGCCCCAGCATTTT.

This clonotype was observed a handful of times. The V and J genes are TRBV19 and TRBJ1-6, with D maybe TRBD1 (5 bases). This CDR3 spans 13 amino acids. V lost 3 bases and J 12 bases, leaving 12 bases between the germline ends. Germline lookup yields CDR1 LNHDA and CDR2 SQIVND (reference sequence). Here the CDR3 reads CASSMGPSVPLHF. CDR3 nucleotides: TGTGCCAGTAGTATGGGACCGTCCGTACCCCTCCACTTT.

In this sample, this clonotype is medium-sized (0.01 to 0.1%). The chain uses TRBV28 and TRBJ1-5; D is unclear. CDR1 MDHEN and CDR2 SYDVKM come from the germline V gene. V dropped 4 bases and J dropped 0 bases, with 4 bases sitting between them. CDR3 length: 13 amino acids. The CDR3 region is CASSWSSNQPQHF. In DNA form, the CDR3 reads TGTGCCAGCAGTTGGAGTAGCAATCAGCCCCAGCATTTT.

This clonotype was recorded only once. The CDR3: CASLSPDRGAYEQYF. CDR3 bases: TGTGCCAGTTTATCCCCGGACAGAGGAGCCTACGAGCAGTACTTC. The V gene is TRBV27, the J gene TRBJ2-7, with a weak D call TRBD1 (6 bases). Looked up from germline, CDR1 is MNHEY and CDR2 is SMNVEV (reference sequence). V dropped 9 bases and J dropped 2 bases, with 20 bases sitting between them. There are 15 residues in the CDR3.

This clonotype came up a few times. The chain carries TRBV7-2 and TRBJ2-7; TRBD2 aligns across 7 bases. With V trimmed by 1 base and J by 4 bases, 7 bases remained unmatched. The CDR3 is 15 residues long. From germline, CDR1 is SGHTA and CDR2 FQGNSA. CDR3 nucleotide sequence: TGTGCCAGCAGCTTAGGGCTAGCGGTAGATTACGAGCAGTACTTC. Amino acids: CASSLGLAVDYEQYF. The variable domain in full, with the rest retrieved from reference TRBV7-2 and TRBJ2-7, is GAGVSQSPSNKVTEKGKDVELRCDPISGHTALYWYRQSLGQGLEFLIYFQGNSAPDKSGLPSDRFSAERTGGSVSTLTIQRTQQEDSAVYLCASSLGLAVDYEQYFGPGTRLTVT.

CDR3: CSSTGPGAAFF. Written as DNA, the CDR3 is TGCAGCTCAACAGGCCCAGGGGCGGCTTTCTTT. The J gene is TRBJ1-1, the V gene TRBV29-1, with a weak D call TRBD1 (6 bases). The V gene lost 8 bases and the J gene lost 11 bases, with 18 bases spanning the gap. Germline loops: CDR1 SQVTM, CDR2 ANQGSEA. The CDR3 has 11 amino acids.

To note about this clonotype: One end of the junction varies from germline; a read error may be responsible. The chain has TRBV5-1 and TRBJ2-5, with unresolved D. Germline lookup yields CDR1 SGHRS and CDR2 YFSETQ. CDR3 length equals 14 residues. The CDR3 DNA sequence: TGCGCCAGCAGCTTGACGGCCCTCGCCGAGAGCCAGTACTTC. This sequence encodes CASSLTALAESQYF.